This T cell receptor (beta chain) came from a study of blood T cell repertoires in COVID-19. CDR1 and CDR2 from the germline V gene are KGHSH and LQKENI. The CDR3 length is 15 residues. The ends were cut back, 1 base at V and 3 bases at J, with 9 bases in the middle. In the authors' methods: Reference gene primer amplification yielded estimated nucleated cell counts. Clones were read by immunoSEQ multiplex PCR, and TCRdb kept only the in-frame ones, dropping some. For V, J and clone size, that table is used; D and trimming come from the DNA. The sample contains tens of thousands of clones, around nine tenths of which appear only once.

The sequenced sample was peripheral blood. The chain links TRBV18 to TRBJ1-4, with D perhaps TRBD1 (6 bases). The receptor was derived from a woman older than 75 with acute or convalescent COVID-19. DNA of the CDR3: TGTGCCAGCTCACCACGAGGGGGTCCTAATGAAAAACTGTTTTTT. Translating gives CASSPRGGPNEKLFF. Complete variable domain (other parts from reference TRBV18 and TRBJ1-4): NAGVMQNPRHLVRRRGQEARLRCSPMKGHSHVYWYRQLPEEGLKFMVYLQKENIIDESGMPKERFSAEFPKEGPSILRIQQVVRGDSAAYFCASSPRGGPNEKLFFGSGTQLSVL.